This passage covers 20 T cell receptor beta chains from one sample sequenced in a study of cytomegalovirus exposure and HLA in healthy donors. The primer mix had 60 Vbeta and 13 Jbeta primers. Assay used: immunoSEQ multiplex PCR; TCRdb lists only in-frame clones, some missing. Its listing shows approximately 40,000 clones. The sample was PBMCs. These receptors all stem from a human donor in good health.

With regard to this clone: This CDR3 is also generated by other DNA sequences in the sample. This rearrangement joins TRBV6-5 to TRBJ1-6; D gene ambiguous. This CDR3 contains 15 residues. V gave up 2 bases and J gave up 7 bases, with 12 bases separating them. Germline V gives CDR1 MNHEY, CDR2 SVGAGI. The CDR3 region is CASSYDTTGNSPLHF. The CDR3 nucleotides read TGTGCCAGCAGTTACGACACGACGGGGAATTCACCCCTCCACTTT.

This chain connects TRBV7-8 to TRBJ1-6, with a possible D match to TRBD1 (6 bases). Looked up from germline, CDR1 is SGHVS and CDR2 is FQNEAQ. The CDR3 is made up of 16 amino acids. V was pared by 0 bases and J by 7 bases, with 13 bases between. The DNA for the CDR3 is TGTGCCAGCAGCTTAGCCGGGACATTTATGAATTCACCCCTCCACTTT. Amino acid sequence: CASSLAGTFMNSPLHF.

This rearrangement joins TRBV19 to TRBJ2-7; TRBD1 agrees at 9 bases. The V gene end was trimmed by 5 bases and the J gene end by 5 bases; junction bases not matched to a gene: 7. The germline V gene has CDR1 LNHDA and CDR2 SQIVND (reference sequence). The CDR3 runs to 14 residues. The CDR3 reads CASSSGTGYDEQYF. CDR3 DNA sequence: TGTGCCAGTAGTTCCGGGACAGGGTACGACGAGCAGTACTTC.

The V and J genes are TRBV19 and TRBJ2-1, with a weak D call TRBD1 (5 bases). The germline V and J ends were trimmed by 1 base and 5 bases, with 12 bases remaining between them. Per germline, CDR1 LNHDA and CDR2 SQIVND (reference sequence). CDR3 length: 15 residues. DNA for the CDR3: TGTGCCAGTAGTATAGCAGGGTATTCGAACAATGAGCAGTTCTTC. Encoded protein: CASSIAGYSNNEQFF.

This sequence joins TRBV2 and TRBJ1-1; no reliable D call. The germline V gene has CDR1 SNHLY and CDR2 FYNNEI. Trimming removed 5 bases at V and 0 bases at J, with 10 bases between. The CDR3 loop spans 14 amino acids. CDR3 bases: TGTGCCAGCAGTATATACAACGTGAACACTGAAGCTTTCTTT. Its translation: CASSIYNVNTEAFF.

Note on this clone: The CDR3 does not end in the conserved phenylalanine or tryptophan, so this is likely a read error. J is TRBJ1-2 and V is TRBV15; possible D gene TRBD1, 5 bases. The CDR3 length is 13 residues. Germline V CDR1 and CDR2: LNHNV, YYDKDF (reference sequence). With 5 bases removed from V and 0 bases from J, the gap between germline ends came to 7 bases. The CDR3 loop reads CATSYRTNYGYTL. CDR3 nucleotide sequence: TGTGCCACCAGCTACAGGACTAACTATGGCTACACCCTC.

V is TRBV28 and J is TRBJ1-2, with TRBD1 matching 9 bases. This CDR3 comprises 13 residues. Germline assignment: CDR1 MDHEN and CDR2 SYDVKM. The junction had 7 bases not matched to a gene; V was cut back by 9 bases and J by 5 bases. The CDR3 DNA reads as TGTGCCAGTTATTCCGGGACAGGGTATGGCTACACCTTC. It is translated as CASYSGTGYGYTF.

The chain combines TRBV9 with TRBJ2-1; the match to TRBD2 covers 8 bases. Unmatched junction bases numbered 4, after V lost 4 bases and J lost 10 bases. This CDR3 has 12 residues. CDR1 is SGDLS, CDR2 YYNGEE, per germline. The CDR3 region is CASSRGGREQFF. In DNA form, the CDR3 reads TGTGCCAGCAGCCGGGGGGGACGGGAGCAGTTCTTC.

The chain couples TRBV11-2 to TRBJ1-1; D unclear. Between the trimmed V and J ends, which lost 5 bases and 13 bases, there was a span of 17 bases. The germline gives CDR1 SGHAT, CDR2 FQNNGV. There are 12 residues in the CDR3. CDR3 nucleotides: TGTGCCAGCAGCGGGCGAAATAACAGAGATTTCTTT. Its translation is CASSGRNNRDFF.

The chain is built from TRBV4-2 and TRBJ2-3; D might be TRBD2 (7 bases). Trimming pared 1 base from V and 2 bases from J, leaving 13 bases between. Germline V lookup: CDR1 LGHNA, CDR2 YNFKEQ. The CDR3 runs to 16 residues. CDR3 sequence: CASSQGGGGPTDTQYF. In DNA form, the CDR3 reads TGTGCCAGCAGCCAAGGTGGGGGGGGCCCCACAGATACGCAGTATTTT.

V usage is TRBV10-1 and J usage is TRBJ1-2; weak D call: TRBD1 (5 bases). CDR3 length equals 13 residues. V was clipped by 5 bases and J by 2 bases, with 9 bases between them. Germline CDR1 WNHNN, CDR2 SYGVQD (reference sequence). The DNA for the CDR3 is TGCGCCAGCAGTCCCCGACAGAACTATGGCTACACCTTC. This gives the protein CASSPRQNYGYTF.

The V call is TRBV7-2, the J call TRBJ1-1, with D tentatively TRBD1 (5 bases). Germline CDR1 is SGHTA and CDR2 is FQGNSA. Trimming took off 2 bases at V and 6 bases at J, with 10 bases between the two ends. The CDR3 is 13 amino acids. CDR3 nucleotide sequence: TGTGCCAGCAGCTTACCTACAGGTCCTGAAGCTTTCTTT. Protein: CASSLPTGPEAFF.

The chain has TRBV23-1 and TRBJ1-4, with a tentative D call TRBD1 (5 bases). TRBV23-1 is treated as an ORF (open reading frame) with a function not yet certain. The CDR3 sequence is 16 residues long. The V and J ends lost 3 bases and 8 bases respectively, with 19 bases between them. CDR3 nucleotide sequence: TGCGCCAGCAGTCAGCCGAAGGGCAGGGAAAGGGAAAAACTGTTTTTT. It yields the protein CASSQPKGREREKLFF.

The genes are TRBV5-1 and TRBJ1-2; tentatively, D is TRBD1 (5 bases). The CDR3 extends over 14 amino acids. Trimming took off 5 bases at V and 1 base at J, with 12 bases between the two ends. CDR1 and CDR2 (germline): SGHRS, YFSETQ. CDR3 in DNA: TGCGCCAGCAGAGAGCAGGACATTAACTATGGCTACACCTTC. Protein: CASREQDINYGYTF.

CDR3 sequence: CASSPAAGESNYGYTF. As DNA, the CDR3 is TGTGCCAGCAGCCCCGCGGCAGGGGAGTCCAACTATGGCTACACCTTC. V is TRBV13 and J is TRBJ1-2; D may be TRBD1 (6 bases). Germline V lookup: CDR1 PRHDT, CDR2 FYEKMQ (reference sequence). The CDR3 length is 16 residues. V lost 5 bases and J 2 bases, leaving 18 bases between the germline ends. Looking up the rest from reference TRBV13 and TRBJ1-2 gives the full variable domain: AAGVIQSPRHLIKEKRETATLKCYPIPRHDTVYWYQQGPGQDPQFLISFYEKMQSDKGSIPDRFSAQQFSDYHSELNMSSLELGDSALYFCASSPAAGESNYGYTFGSGTRLTVV.

This chain connects TRBV6-5 to TRBJ1-2; TRBD1 matches at 9 bases. CDR1 is MNHEY and CDR2 is SVGAGI in the germline V gene. This CDR3 is built from 14 residues. V lost 10 bases to trimming and J lost 8 bases; unmatched junction nucleotides: 14. This chain's CDR3 is CATSPDRGSGGYTF. CDR3 coding DNA: TGTGCCACCTCTCCTGACAGGGGGTCTGGAGGCTACACCTTC.

This rearrangement joins TRBV9 to TRBJ1-1, with a weak D call TRBD1 (5 bases). Looked up from germline, CDR1 is SGDLS and CDR2 is YYNGEE. V lost 0 bases and J lost 8, with 14 bases in between. The CDR3 totals 14 residues. CDR3 region: CASSVGVGGAEAFF. In nucleotides, the CDR3 is TGTGCCAGCAGCGTAGGAGTAGGTGGGGCAGAAGCTTTCTTT. Full variable domain (missing parts from reference TRBV9 and TRBJ1-1): DSGVTQTPKHLITATGQRVTLRCSPRSGDLSVYWYQQSLDQGLQFLIQYYNGEERAKGNILERFSAQQFPDLHSELNLSSLELGDSALYFCASSVGVGGAEAFFGQGTRLTVV.

The rearrangement links TRBV6-6 to TRBJ1-2, with TRBD1 matching 7 bases. V trimming: 6 bases; J trimming: 4 bases; junction bases outside the gene matches: 8. The CDR3 spans 14 residues. In germline, CDR1 is MNHNY, CDR2 SVGAGI (reference sequence). The CDR3 loop reads CASRETGASYGYTF. CDR3 coding DNA: TGTGCCAGCAGAGAAACAGGGGCAAGCTATGGCTACACCTTC.

The gene calls are TRBV5-1 and TRBJ1-5, with D possibly matching TRBD1 (6 bases). V dropped 4 bases and J dropped 4 bases, with 9 bases sitting between them. Germline CDR1 is SGHRS and CDR2 is YFSETQ. The CDR3 spans 13 residues. The CDR3, as DNA: TGCGCCAGCAGCCCAGGACAGAATCAGCCCCAGCATTTT. Amino acid sequence: CASSPGQNQPQHF. Full variable domain (missing parts from reference TRBV5-1 and TRBJ1-5): KAGVTQTPRYLIKTRGQQVTLSCSPISGHRSVSWYQQTPGQGLQFLFEYFSETQRNKGNFPGRFSGRQFSNSRSEMNVSTLELGDSALYLCASSPGQNQPQHFGDGTRLSIL.

This chain links TRBV6-1 with TRBJ1-6; 10 bases agree with TRBD1. Germline V lookup: CDR1 MNHNS, CDR2 SASEGT. There are 15 residues in the CDR3. V was clipped by 6 bases and J by 7 bases; unmatched bases: 6. The DNA for the CDR3 is TGTGCCAGCAGGGCCCCGGGACAGGGGAATTCACCCCTCCACTTT. This sequence encodes CASRAPGQGNSPLHF.